This TCR beta chain emerged from a study of CD8 T cells in Susac syndrome. Study-wide results and caveats: Regarding the TCR sequencing and HLA analysis, the study admitted that a relatively small number of individuals were involved.

With random hexamers, 0.5 to 1 ug RNA was reverse transcribed. An immunoSEQ multiplex PCR amplified TCR beta CDR3 over 54 Vbeta and 13 Jbeta. Each CDR3 protein gets one entry after TCRdb re-called the immunoSEQ multiplex PCR reads with MiXCR. The sample gives 200,000 to 250,000 distinct CDR3 sequences, 95% of which show up once; 0.095% is in the top ten. The CDR3 runs 12 residues. CDR1 and CDR2 from the germline V gene are SQVTM and ANQGSEA. The germline V and J ends were trimmed by 6 bases and 8 bases, with 14 bases remaining between them. TEMRA cells were FACS-enriched, while CD8+ and CD4+ T cells were negatively isolated. About this clonotype itself: Antigen unknown.

Sequencing input: CD4+ T cells from PBMCs. The chain couples TRBV29-1 to TRBJ2-1; the D gene is possibly TRBD2 (6 bases). The receptor was derived from a human donor with multiple sclerosis. The chain's CDR3 is CSVRAWGDEQFF. As DNA, the CDR3 is TGCAGCGTGCGGGCCTGGGGGGATGAGCAGTTCTTC.